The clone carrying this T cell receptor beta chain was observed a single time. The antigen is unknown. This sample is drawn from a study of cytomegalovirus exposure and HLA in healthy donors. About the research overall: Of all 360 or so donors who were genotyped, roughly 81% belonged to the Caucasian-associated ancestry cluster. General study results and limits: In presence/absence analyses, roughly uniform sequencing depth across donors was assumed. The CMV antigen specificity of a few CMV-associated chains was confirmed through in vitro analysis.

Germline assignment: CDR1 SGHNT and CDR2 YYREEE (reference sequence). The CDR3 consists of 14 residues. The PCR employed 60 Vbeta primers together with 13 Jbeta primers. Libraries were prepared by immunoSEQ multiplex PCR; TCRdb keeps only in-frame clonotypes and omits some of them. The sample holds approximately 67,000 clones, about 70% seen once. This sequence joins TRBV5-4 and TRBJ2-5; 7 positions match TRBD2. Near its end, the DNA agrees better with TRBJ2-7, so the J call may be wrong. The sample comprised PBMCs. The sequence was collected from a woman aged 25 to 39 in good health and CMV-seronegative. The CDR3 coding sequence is TGTGCCAGCAGCTTGCTGGCAGGGAGGGACGAGCAGTACTTC. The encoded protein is CASSLLAGRDEQYF.